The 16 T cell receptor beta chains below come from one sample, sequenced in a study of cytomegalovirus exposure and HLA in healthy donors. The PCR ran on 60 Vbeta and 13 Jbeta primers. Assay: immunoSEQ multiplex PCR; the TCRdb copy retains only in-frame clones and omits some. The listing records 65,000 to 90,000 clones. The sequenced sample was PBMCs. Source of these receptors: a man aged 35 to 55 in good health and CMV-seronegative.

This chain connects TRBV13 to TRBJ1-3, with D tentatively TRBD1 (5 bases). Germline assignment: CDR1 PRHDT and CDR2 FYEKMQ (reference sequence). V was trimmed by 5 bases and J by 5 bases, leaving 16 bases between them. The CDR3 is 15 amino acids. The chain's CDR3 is CASSPPGDSRNTIYF. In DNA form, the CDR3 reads TGTGCCAGCAGCCCGCCGGGAGACAGTCGAAACACCATATATTTT. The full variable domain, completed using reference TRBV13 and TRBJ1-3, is AAGVIQSPRHLIKEKRETATLKCYPIPRHDTVYWYQQGPGQDPQFLISFYEKMQSDKGSIPDRFSAQQFSDYHSELNMSSLELGDSALYFCASSPPGDSRNTIYFGEGSWLTVV.

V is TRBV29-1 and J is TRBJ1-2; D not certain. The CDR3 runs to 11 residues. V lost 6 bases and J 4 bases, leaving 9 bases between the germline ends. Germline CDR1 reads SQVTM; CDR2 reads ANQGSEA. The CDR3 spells CSVETGYGYTF. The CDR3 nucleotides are TGCAGCGTCGAGACGGGCTATGGCTACACCTTC. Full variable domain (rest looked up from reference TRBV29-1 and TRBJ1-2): SAVISQKPSRDICQRGTSLTIQCQVDSQVTMMFWYRQQPGQSLTLIATANQGSEATYESGFVIDKFPISRPNLTFSTLTVSNMSPEDSSIYLCSVETGYGYTFGSGTRLTVV.

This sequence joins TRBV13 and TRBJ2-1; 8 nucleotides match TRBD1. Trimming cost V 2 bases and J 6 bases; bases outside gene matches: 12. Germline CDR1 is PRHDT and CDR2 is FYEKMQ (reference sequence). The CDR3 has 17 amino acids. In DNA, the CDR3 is TGTGCCAGCAGCTTACAGTCCCAGGACAGGGTGGTCAATGAGCAGTTCTTC. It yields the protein CASSLQSQDRVVNEQFF.

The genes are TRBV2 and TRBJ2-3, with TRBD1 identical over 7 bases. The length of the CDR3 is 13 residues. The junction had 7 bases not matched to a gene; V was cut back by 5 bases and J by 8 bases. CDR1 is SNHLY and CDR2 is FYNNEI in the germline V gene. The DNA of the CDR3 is TGTGCCAGCAGTAAGACAGGGATGGTTACGCAGTATTTT. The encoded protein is CASSKTGMVTQYF.

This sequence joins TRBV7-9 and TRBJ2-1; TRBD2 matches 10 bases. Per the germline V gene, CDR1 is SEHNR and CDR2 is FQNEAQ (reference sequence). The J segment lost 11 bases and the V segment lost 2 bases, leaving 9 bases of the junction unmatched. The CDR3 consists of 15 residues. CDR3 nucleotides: TGTGCCAGCAGCTTACGGCAGGATAGCGGGGGGAAGCAGTTCTTC. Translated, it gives CASSLRQDSGGKQFF. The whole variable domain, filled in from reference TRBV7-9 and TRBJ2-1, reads DTGVSQNPRHKITKRGQNVTFRCDPISEHNRLYWYRQTLGQGPEFLTYFQNEAQLEKSRLLSDRFSAERPKGSFSTLEIQRTEQGDSAMYLCASSLRQDSGGKQFFGPGTRLTVL.

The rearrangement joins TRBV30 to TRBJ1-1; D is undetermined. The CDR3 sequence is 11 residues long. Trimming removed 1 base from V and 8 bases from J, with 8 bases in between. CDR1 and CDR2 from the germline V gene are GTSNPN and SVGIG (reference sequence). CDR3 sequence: CAWSAVKEAFF. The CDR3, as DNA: TGTGCCTGGAGTGCGGTAAAGGAAGCTTTCTTT.

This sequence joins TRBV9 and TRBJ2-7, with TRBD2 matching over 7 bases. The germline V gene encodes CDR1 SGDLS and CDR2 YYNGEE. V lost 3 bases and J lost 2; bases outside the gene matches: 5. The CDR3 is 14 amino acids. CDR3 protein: CASSAGTNPYEQYF. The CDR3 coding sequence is TGTGCCAGCAGCGCCGGGACTAACCCCTACGAGCAGTACTTC.

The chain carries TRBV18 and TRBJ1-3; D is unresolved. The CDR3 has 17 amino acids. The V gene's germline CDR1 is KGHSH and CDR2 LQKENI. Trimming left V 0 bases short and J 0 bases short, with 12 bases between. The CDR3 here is CASSPPNSGLSGNTIYF. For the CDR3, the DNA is TGTGCCAGCTCACCACCTAACAGCGGTCTCTCTGGAAACACCATATATTTT.

The CDR3 region is CASSPTSGGSGYEQYF. CDR3 nucleotides: TGTGCCAGCAGCCCGACTAGCGGGGGGTCCGGCTACGAGCAGTACTTC. The chain joins TRBV7-2 to TRBJ2-7; 13 positions agree with TRBD2. The CDR3 is 16 amino acids. After removal of 5 bases from V and 3 bases from J, the junction contained 7 bases not matched to a gene. Per the germline V gene, CDR1 is SGHTA and CDR2 is FQGNSA.

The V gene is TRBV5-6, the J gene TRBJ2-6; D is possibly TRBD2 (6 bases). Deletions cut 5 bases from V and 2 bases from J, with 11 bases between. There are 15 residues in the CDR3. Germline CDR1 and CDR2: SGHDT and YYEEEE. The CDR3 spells CASRKGLTGANVLTF. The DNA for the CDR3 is TGTGCCAGCAGAAAGGGACTCACTGGGGCCAACGTCCTGACTTTC.

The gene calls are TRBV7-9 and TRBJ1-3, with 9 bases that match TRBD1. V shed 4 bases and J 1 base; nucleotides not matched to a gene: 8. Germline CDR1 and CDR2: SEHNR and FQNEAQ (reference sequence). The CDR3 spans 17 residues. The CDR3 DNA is TGTGCCAGCAGCTCAGGGACAGGGCCCTTATCTGGAAACACCATATATTTT. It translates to CASSSGTGPLSGNTIYF.

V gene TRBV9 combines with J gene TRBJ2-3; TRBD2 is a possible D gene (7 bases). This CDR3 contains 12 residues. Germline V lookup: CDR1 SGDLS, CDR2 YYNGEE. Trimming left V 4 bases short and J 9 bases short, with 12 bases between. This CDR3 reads CASSLQGGTQYF. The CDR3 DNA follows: TGTGCCAGCAGCCTACAGGGAGGGACGCAGTATTTT. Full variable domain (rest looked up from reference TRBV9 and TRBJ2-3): DSGVTQTPKHLITATGQRVTLRCSPRSGDLSVYWYQQSLDQGLQFLIQYYNGEERAKGNILERFSAQQFPDLHSELNLSSLELGDSALYFCASSLQGGTQYFGPGTRLTVL.

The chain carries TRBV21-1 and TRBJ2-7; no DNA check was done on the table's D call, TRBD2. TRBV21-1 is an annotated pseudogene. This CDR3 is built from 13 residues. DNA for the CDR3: TGTGCCAGCAGCAAAGAGCGGGTAAACGAGCAGTACTTC. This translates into CASSKERVNEQYF.

The CDR3, as DNA: TGTGCCAGCAGCATAGGCCCCGAGGACAGGCGAACCTACGAGCAGTACTTC. It encodes CASSIGPEDRRTYEQYF. V and J are TRBV9 and TRBJ2-7, with 7 nucleotides matching TRBD1. Trimming removed 4 bases from V and 2 bases from J; junction bases left unmatched: 15. The CDR3 is 17 residues long. Germline lookup yields CDR1 SGDLS and CDR2 YYNGEE. Full variable domain (rest looked up from reference TRBV9 and TRBJ2-7): DSGVTQTPKHLITATGQRVTLRCSPRSGDLSVYWYQQSLDQGLQFLIQYYNGEERAKGNILERFSAQQFPDLHSELNLSSLELGDSALYFCASSIGPEDRRTYEQYFGPGTRLTVT.

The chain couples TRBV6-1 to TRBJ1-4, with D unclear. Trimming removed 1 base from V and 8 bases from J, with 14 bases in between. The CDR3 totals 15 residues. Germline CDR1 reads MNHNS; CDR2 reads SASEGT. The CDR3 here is CASSEERAAVEKLFF. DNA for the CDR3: TGTGCCAGCAGTGAAGAGAGGGCTGCGGTGGAAAAACTGTTTTTT.

CDR3: CASSLVRDSSYEQYF. The DNA of the CDR3 is TGTGCCAGCAGCCTAGTCAGGGACAGCTCCTACGAGCAGTACTTC. The J gene is TRBJ2-7, the V gene TRBV4-2, with TRBD1 matching 7 bases. V lost 4 bases, J lost 0 bases, and 6 bases stayed unmatched. The CDR3 runs to 15 residues. Germline CDR1 and CDR2: LGHNA and YNFKEQ.